These T cell receptor beta chains were read from a single sample in a study of blood T cell repertoires in COVID-19. The table came from immunoSEQ multiplex PCR; TCRdb's copy has only in-frame clones and leaves some out. The profile shows roughly 280,000 clones, 85% to 90% of them singletons. The sample consisted of PBMCs or T cells enriched from blood (not recorded which). These receptors originate from a woman under 30 who had recovered from COVID-19. CDR3s include the opening cysteine and the closing phenylalanine or tryptophan.

J gene | V gene | CDR3 length | CDR3 protein
TRBJ1-5 | TRBV28 | 15 | CASRTNKNSNQPQHF
TRBJ1-2 | TRBV6-5 | 14 | CASRGQGAHYGYTF
TRBJ1-5 | TRBV2 | 12 | CATQGSGQPQHF
TRBJ1-5 | TRBV28 | 17 | CASSLGQGYPNNQPQHF
TRBJ1-1 | TRBV6-5 | 13 | CASTRDSVIEAFF
TRBJ1-1 | TRBV5-1 | 13 | CASSLQGLTEAFF
TRBJ1-4 | TRBV5-1 | 16 | CASSSRQTATNEKLFF
TRBJ1-4 | TRBV5-4 | 14 | CASSEPGGGEKLFF
TRBJ1-2 | TRBV2 | 13 | CASSVNGFYGYTF
TRBJ2-7 | TRBV5-1 | 14 | CASSYTSGGSWQYF
TRBJ1-2 | TRBV19 | 16 | CASSILPADRGYGYTF
TRBJ1-2 | TRBV4-2 | 13 | CASSPQDNYGYTF
TRBJ2-5 | TRBV5-6 | 12 | CASSQTKTIQYF
TRBJ1-3 | TRBV18 | 18 | CASSPPRGGSHSGNTIYF
TRBJ1-4 | TRBV2 | 11 | CASSEVSDKKF
TRBJ1-1 | TRBV5-1 | 14 | CASSLQGVGTEAFF
TRBJ1-2 | TRBV6-1 | 16 | CASSERTGHPFLSRTF
TRBJ2-2 | TRBV12-5 | 13 | CASGLTAGGELFF
TRBJ2-1 | TRBV28 | 15 | CASSLGDYLNNEQFF
TRBJ1-4 | TRBV18 | 15 | CASSSTRGMGEKLFF
TRBJ1-4 | TRBV28 | 14 | CATRRGGGWEKLFF
TRBJ1-4 | TRBV7-2 | 15 | CASSLTKGANEKLFF
TRBJ2-2 | TRBV7-2 | 15 | CASSLVGQAGGELFF
TRBJ2-1 | TRBV5-1 | 16 | CASSPVADLIVDEQFF
TRBJ2-2 | TRBV5-1 | 15 | CASSRPGGNTGELFF
TRBJ1-6 | TRBV30 | 11 | CARGDRPFLHF
TRBJ1-1 | TRBV19 | 15 | CASSNRQGLNTEAFF
TRBJ2-7 | TRBV27 | 12 | CASSLGLVGGYF